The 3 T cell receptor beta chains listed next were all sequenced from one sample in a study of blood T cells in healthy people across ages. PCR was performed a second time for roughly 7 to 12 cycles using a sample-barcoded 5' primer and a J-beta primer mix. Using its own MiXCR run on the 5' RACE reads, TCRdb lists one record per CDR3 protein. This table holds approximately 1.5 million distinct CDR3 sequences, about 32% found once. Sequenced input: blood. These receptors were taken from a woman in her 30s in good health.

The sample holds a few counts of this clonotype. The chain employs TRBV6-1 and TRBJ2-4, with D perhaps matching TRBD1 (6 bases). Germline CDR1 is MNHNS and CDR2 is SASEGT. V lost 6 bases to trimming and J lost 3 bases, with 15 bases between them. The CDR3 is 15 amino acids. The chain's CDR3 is CASRPGHTGKNIQYF. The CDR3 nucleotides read TGTGCCAGCAGACCGGGACATACTGGCAAAAACATTCAGTACTTC.

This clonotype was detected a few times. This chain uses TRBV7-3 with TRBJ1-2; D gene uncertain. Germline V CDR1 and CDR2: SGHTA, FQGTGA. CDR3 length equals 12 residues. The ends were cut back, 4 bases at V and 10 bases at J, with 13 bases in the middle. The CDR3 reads CASSSSGADYTF. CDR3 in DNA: TGTGCCAGCAGCTCGTCGGGCGCGGACTACACCTTC.

The CDR3 DNA reads as TGCAGTGCTAGGGGAGACAGGGGGCGTCAGCCCCAGCATTTT. The encoded protein is CSARGDRGRQPQHF. This chain uses TRBV20-1 with TRBJ1-5; 10 bases align to TRBD1. V shed 3 bases, J shed 6 bases, and the junction held 5 bases outside the gene matches. The CDR3 runs to 14 residues. In germline, CDR1 is DFQATT, CDR2 SNEGSKA (reference sequence).